The 27 T cell receptor beta chains presented below share a single source sample, sequenced in a study of shared clonotypes between healthy human individuals. Terminally differentiated effector memory CD45RA+ cells were excluded by CCR7 positive selection of CD45RO-negative cells. Using immunoSEQ multiplex PCR, the repertoire was profiled, and TCRdb retains in-frame clones only, with some absent. Among 1.5 million to 2.5 million clones, about 95% were seen once, and the ten largest hold approximately 1.2%. Material for sequencing was naive CD8+ T cells sorted from blood. The receptors were sampled from a man aged 18 to 29 in good health.

This clone has a single count. The chain uses TRBV6-1 and TRBJ1-3; D is possibly TRBD1 (5 bases). Deletions cut 0 bases from V and 4 bases from J, with 10 bases between. This CDR3 contains 15 residues. The germline V gene encodes CDR1 MNHNS and CDR2 SASEGT. CDR3 nucleotides: TGTGCCAGCAGTGAAGCATGGGGGGGAGGAAACACCATATATTTT. Protein sequence: CASSEAWGGGNTIYF.

CDR3 region: CASSRGGAYNEQFF. The CDR3 DNA is TGTGCCAGCAGCCGAGGGGGGGCTTACAATGAGCAGTTCTTC. The rearrangement joins TRBV9 to TRBJ2-1, with TRBD2 as a possible D gene (7 bases). Trimming removed 4 bases at V and 4 bases at J, with 12 bases between. Germline V gene lookup returns CDR1 SGDLS and CDR2 YYNGEE. The CDR3 consists of 14 residues.

This chain joins TRBV6-5 and TRBJ2-7; 9 bases fit TRBD2. Trimming at V came to 4 bases and at J to 2 bases, leaving 6 bases not matched to a gene. There are 15 residues in the CDR3. Germline V gene sequence: CDR1 MNHEY, CDR2 SVGAGI. The CDR3 here is CASSSLAGGTYEQYF. For the CDR3, the DNA is TGTGCCAGCAGTTCGCTGGCGGGAGGGACCTACGAGCAGTACTTC.

The rearrangement links TRBV5-1 to TRBJ2-7; 10 positions agree with TRBD1. The V and J ends lost 2 bases and 4 bases, in that order; junction bases with no gene match: 6. Germline V gene data show CDR1 as SGHRS and CDR2 as YFSETQ. The CDR3 sequence is 15 residues long. The CDR3 DNA follows: TGCGCCAGCAGCTTTACGGGACAGGGGCGGTACGAGCAGTACTTC. This gives the protein CASSFTGQGRYEQYF.

This clone was counted once. This chain connects TRBV28 to TRBJ1-5, with a weak D call TRBD1 (5 bases). CDR1 is MDHEN, CDR2 SYDVKM, per germline. CDR3 length: 14 residues. Trimming pared 7 bases from V and 4 bases from J, leaving 14 bases between. The DNA of the CDR3 is TGTGCCAGCACCCCGGGACCGCAGAATCAGCCCCAGCATTTT. It translates to CASTPGPQNQPQHF. Full variable domain (rest looked up from reference TRBV28 and TRBJ1-5): DVKVTQSSRYLVKRTGEKVFLECVQDMDHENMFWYRQDPGLGLRLIYFSYDVKMKEKGDIPEGYSVSREKKERFSLILESASTNQTSMYLCASTPGPQNQPQHFGDGTRLSIL.

This rearrangement joins TRBV13 to TRBJ2-2; possibly TRBD1 for D (5 bases). Trimming took off 8 bases at V and 9 bases at J, with 16 bases between the two ends. Germline V gene data show CDR1 as PRHDT and CDR2 as FYEKMQ (reference sequence). The CDR3 loop spans 13 amino acids. CDR3 sequence: CASCQGRSRELFF. CDR3 DNA sequence: TGTGCCAGCTGCCAGGGCCGGTCCCGGGAGCTGTTTTTT. The entire variable domain, with the rest obtained from reference TRBV13 and TRBJ2-2, is as follows: AAGVIQSPRHLIKEKRETATLKCYPIPRHDTVYWYQQGPGQDPQFLISFYEKMQSDKGSIPDRFSAQQFSDYHSELNMSSLELGDSALYFCASCQGRSRELFFGEGSRLTVL.

To note about this clone: Other DNA sequences in the sample encode the same CDR3. The chain employs TRBV4-2 and TRBJ2-2; D not certain. V dropped 1 base and J dropped 8 bases, with 5 bases sitting between them. In germline, CDR1 is LGHNA, CDR2 YNFKEQ. This CDR3 spans 12 amino acids. CDR3 sequence: CASSQVGGELFF. The CDR3 DNA reads as TGTGCCAGCAGCCAAGTAGGGGGGGAGCTGTTTTTT.

The chain links TRBV2 to TRBJ1-6, with a tentative D call TRBD1 (5 bases). The CDR3 is 20 residues long. Germline V gene lookup returns CDR1 SNHLY and CDR2 FYNNEI. Trimming pared 6 bases from V and 4 bases from J, leaving 28 bases between. The CDR3 DNA sequence: TGTGCCAGCAGGTACCGGTTGGGAGACAGCTCATATGTATATAATTCACCCCTCCACTTT. It yields the protein CASRYRLGDSSYVYNSPLHF.

Worth noting for this clone: This sample includes further DNA sequences coding for the same CDR3. The chain has TRBV11-2 and TRBJ2-7; 9 nucleotides agree with TRBD1. Germline V gives CDR1 SGHAT, CDR2 FQNNGV. This CDR3 is built from 14 residues. Trimming removed 4 bases from V and 1 base from J; junction bases left unmatched: 2. The CDR3 sequence: CASSSGTGSYEQYF. The CDR3 nucleotides are TGTGCCAGCAGCTCGGGGACAGGGTCCTACGAGCAGTACTTC.

This chain uses TRBV4-3 with TRBJ1-2, with D perhaps TRBD1 (6 bases). This CDR3 is built from 13 residues. Trimming pared 3 bases from V and 6 bases from J, leaving 11 bases between. Germline CDR1 and CDR2: LGHNA and YSLEER. The chain's CDR3 is CASSQTGGDGYTF. The CDR3 DNA sequence: TGCGCCAGCAGCCAGACAGGAGGAGATGGCTACACCTTC.

This chain joins TRBV2 and TRBJ2-4; possibly TRBD1 or TRBD2 for D (6 bases each). Germline CDR1 reads SNHLY; CDR2 reads FYNNEI. The CDR3 runs to 16 residues. Deletions cut 6 bases from V and 4 bases from J, with 19 bases between. The CDR3 DNA reads TGTGCCAGCAGCCCGGTGGGGGGCCTAGCTAAAAACATTCAGTACTTC. This gives the protein CASSPVGGLAKNIQYF.

The rearrangement links TRBV27 to TRBJ1-1; perhaps TRBD1 as D (6 bases). Germline V gives CDR1 MNHEY, CDR2 SMNVEV (reference sequence). The CDR3 consists of 13 residues. Deletions cut 5 bases from V and 4 bases from J, with 11 bases between. The CDR3, as DNA: TGTGCCAGCAGTCGGAGGGGGTCCACTGAAGCTTTCTTT. It codes for CASSRRGSTEAFF.

Worth noting for this clone: The sample holds other DNA sequences that translate to the same CDR3. The chain carries TRBV9 and TRBJ1-1; 9 bases fit TRBD1. V shed 0 bases and J 4 bases; nucleotides not matched to a gene: 1. This CDR3 comprises 14 residues. The germline gives CDR1 SGDLS, CDR2 YYNGEE. The CDR3 protein is CASSVGQGGTEAFF. CDR3 in DNA: TGTGCCAGCAGCGTAGGACAGGGGGGCACTGAAGCTTTCTTT.

To note about this clone: The sample contains more than one DNA sequence encoding this CDR3. The J gene is TRBJ2-7, the V gene TRBV5-8; no firm D call. The germline V gene has CDR1 SGHTS and CDR2 YDEGEE. CDR3 size: 12 residues. Deletions cut 1 base from V and 3 bases from J, with 5 bases between. The CDR3 is CASSLRGYEQYF. The CDR3 DNA follows: TGTGCCAGCAGCTTGAGAGGCTACGAGCAGTACTTC.

The chain recombines TRBV6-1 with TRBJ2-2; D is possibly TRBD1 or TRBD2 (5 bases each). The germline gives CDR1 MNHNS, CDR2 SASEGT. This CDR3 region has 14 residues. V lost 2 bases, J lost 4 bases, and 8 bases lay in between. CDR3 in DNA: TGTGCCAGCAGTGAATGGGACGGCACCGGGGAGCTGTTTTTT. Translating gives CASSEWDGTGELFF.

The chain links TRBV25-1 to TRBJ1-4; the D is unclear. This CDR3 comprises 15 residues. Trimming removed 3 bases at V and 3 bases at J, with 11 bases between. Germline V CDR1 and CDR2: MGHDK, SYGVNS. CDR3: CASSDSQWANEKLFF. CDR3 DNA: TGTGCCAGCAGTGATTCTCAATGGGCTAATGAAAAACTGTTTTTT.

The V gene is TRBV7-9, the J gene TRBJ1-4, with D possibly matching TRBD1 (5 bases). V gave up 4 bases and J gave up 4 bases, with 13 bases separating them. CDR3 size: 15 residues. Germline-derived CDR1 and CDR2 are SEHNR and FQNEAQ (reference sequence). The CDR3 bases are TGTGCCAGCAGCTCCCGGGACGGCGTTAATGAAAAACTGTTTTTT. It is translated as CASSSRDGVNEKLFF.

The V gene is TRBV6-1, the J gene TRBJ2-7; D gene unclear. Germline CDR1 reads MNHNS; CDR2 reads SASEGT. The CDR3 is 13 amino acids. With 7 bases removed from V and 0 bases from J, the gap between germline ends came to 10 bases. CDR3 nucleotides: TGTGCCAGCATAAGGCCCAACTCCTACGAGCAGTACTTC. This encodes CASIRPNSYEQYF.

As for this clone: Germline and junction disagree at one end, which may indicate a read error. V is TRBV7-8 and J is TRBJ2-1; D gene uncertain. The CDR3 contains 14 residues. Germline CDR1 is SGHVS and CDR2 is FQNEAQ. The CDR3 spells CASSFEVSYDEQFF. CDR3 coding DNA: TGTGCCAGCAGCTTTGAGGTTAGCTACGATGAGCAGTTCTTC.

The rearrangement uses TRBV27 and TRBJ1-1; D call uncertain. The CDR3 sequence is 12 residues long. The V and J ends lost 9 bases and 1 base respectively, with 9 bases between them. Germline V gene sequence: CDR1 MNHEY, CDR2 SMNVEV (reference sequence). The CDR3 region has the DNA TGTGCCAGTTCACAACGGAACACTGAAGCTTTCTTT. Encoded protein: CASSQRNTEAFF.

The chain has TRBV28 and TRBJ2-7; 7 nucleotides agree with TRBD1. V lost 5 bases to trimming and J lost 7 bases; unmatched junction nucleotides: 11. The germline V gene encodes CDR1 MDHEN and CDR2 SYDVKM. CDR3 length equals 14 residues. The CDR3 region is CASSLTGEWGEQYF. The CDR3 DNA sequence: TGTGCCAGCAGTCTAACAGGGGAGTGGGGAGAGCAGTACTTC.

V is TRBV6-5 and J is TRBJ1-1, with 7 positions matching TRBD1. V shed 6 bases and J 4 bases; nucleotides not matched to a gene: 11. CDR3 length equals 15 residues. Germline-derived CDR1 and CDR2 are MNHEY and SVGAGI. Here the CDR3 reads CASSSSDRVGTEAFF. CDR3 in DNA: TGTGCCAGCAGCTCATCCGACAGGGTGGGCACTGAAGCTTTCTTT.

In the case of this clone: This CDR3 is also generated by other DNA sequences in the sample. The chain joins TRBV6-1 to TRBJ2-7, with D unclear. The ends were cut back, 3 bases at V and 2 bases at J, with 8 bases in the middle. Germline values: CDR1 MNHNS, CDR2 SASEGT. This CDR3 region has 13 residues. Here the CDR3 DNA reads TGTGCCAGCAGTGAGGGAAGGGCCTACGAGCAGTACTTC. Its protein product is CASSEGRAYEQYF.

This chain uses TRBV27 with TRBJ2-7, with a possible D match to TRBD1 (5 bases). This CDR3 has 14 amino acids. V lost 6 bases to trimming and J lost 2 bases, with 14 bases between them. Germline CDR1 MNHEY, CDR2 SMNVEV (reference sequence). The CDR3 loop reads CASRHLGATYEQYF. Here the CDR3 DNA reads TGTGCCAGCAGGCACCTTGGGGCCACCTACGAGCAGTACTTC.

This clone is a singleton in its sample. The chain employs TRBV19 and TRBJ1-3; D gene uncertain. The germline CDR1 and CDR2 sequences are LNHDA and SQIVND (reference sequence). Between the trimmed V and J ends, which lost 8 bases and 4 bases, there was a span of 12 bases. This CDR3 spans 13 amino acids. The CDR3 region is CASAAGKGNTIYF. The CDR3 DNA follows: TGTGCCAGTGCCGCCGGTAAGGGAAACACCATATATTTT.

The chain couples TRBV4-1 to TRBJ2-7; D remains ambiguous. CDR3 length: 16 residues. Germline CDR1 MGHRA, CDR2 YSYEKL. The germline V and J ends were trimmed by 1 base and 3 bases, with 16 bases remaining between them. This chain's CDR3 is CASSQGPTVQDYEQYF. The DNA of the CDR3 is TGCGCCAGCAGCCAAGGTCCTACGGTGCAGGACTACGAGCAGTACTTC.

V gene TRBV7-8 combines with J gene TRBJ1-1, with a possible D match to TRBD1 (6 bases). The CDR3 runs 14 residues. Germline assignment: CDR1 SGHVS and CDR2 FQNEAQ. The V gene lost 4 bases and the J gene lost 4 bases, with 13 bases spanning the gap. The CDR3 is CASSSDRFTTEAFF. CDR3 bases: TGTGCCAGCAGCTCGGACAGATTCACCACTGAAGCTTTCTTT.